Below, 16 T cell receptor beta chains from the same sample are listed, as sequenced in a study of blood T cell repertoires in COVID-19. The table came from immunoSEQ multiplex PCR; TCRdb's copy has only in-frame clones and leaves some out. Among some 150,000 clones, 80% to 90% were seen once, and the ten largest hold about 1.6%. The sample taken for sequencing was peripheral blood. The receptors come from a woman aged 55-69 years with acute or convalescent COVID-19.

The chain joins TRBV19 to TRBJ2-7; 9 bases match TRBD1. This CDR3 has 16 amino acids. The J segment lost 2 bases and the V segment lost 5 bases, leaving 10 bases of the junction unmatched. Germline assignment: CDR1 LNHDA and CDR2 SQIVND (reference sequence). The CDR3 here is CASSPGTGRTAYEQYF. CDR3 DNA sequence: TGTGCCAGTAGTCCGGGGACAGGGCGCACTGCCTACGAGCAGTACTTC.

The chain links TRBV7-3 to TRBJ2-5, with D maybe TRBD1 (6 bases). CDR1 SGHTA and CDR2 FQGTGA come from the germline V gene. The V and J ends lost 4 bases and 2 bases respectively, with 8 bases between them. The CDR3 is 13 residues long. The CDR3 DNA reads as TGTGCCAGCAGCTGGGGGCGGCAAGAGACCCAGTACTTC. Protein: CASSWGRQETQYF. Complete variable domain (other parts from reference TRBV7-3 and TRBJ2-5): GAGVSQTPSNKVTEKGKYVELRCDPISGHTALYWYRQSLGQGPEFLIYFQGTGAADDSGLPNDRFFAVRPEGSVSTLKIQRTERGDSAVYLCASSWGRQETQYFGPGTRLLVL.

V and J are TRBV28 and TRBJ1-4; possibly TRBD1 for D (5 bases). The CDR3 runs 15 residues. Trimming removed 8 bases at V and 0 bases at J, with 13 bases between. The germline CDR1 and CDR2 sequences are MDHEN and SYDVKM. The CDR3 protein is CASRGGIATNEKLFF. The CDR3 bases are TGTGCCAGCCGGGGGGGTATTGCAACTAATGAAAAACTGTTTTTT. The full variable domain, its missing parts supplied by reference TRBV28 and TRBJ1-4, is DVKVTQSSRYLVKRTGEKVFLECVQDMDHENMFWYRQDPGLGLRLIYFSYDVKMKEKGDIPEGYSVSREKKERFSLILESASTNQTSMYLCASRGGIATNEKLFFGSGTQLSVL.

This chain joins TRBV7-8 and TRBJ2-1; D remains unclear. The CDR3 has 11 amino acids. Trimming took 0 bases from V and 9 from J, leaving 3 bases between them. Germline V gene sequence: CDR1 SGHVS, CDR2 FQNEAQ. CDR3 bases: TGTGCCAGCAGCTTAGCCATTGAGCAGTTCTTC. This codes for CASSLAIEQFF.

The V and J genes are TRBV5-4 and TRBJ1-2; 8 bases fit TRBD1. The V gene end was trimmed by 2 bases and the J gene end by 6 bases; junction bases not matched to a gene: 9. The germline gives CDR1 SGHNT, CDR2 YYREEE (reference sequence). CDR3 length: 15 residues. As DNA, the CDR3 is TGTGCCAGCAGCTTAGACAGGGGAAGCAGCAATGGCTACACCTTC. Amino acid sequence: CASSLDRGSSNGYTF.

The V gene is TRBV7-2, the J gene TRBJ1-2, with D perhaps matching TRBD1 (6 bases). Germline loops: CDR1 SGHTA, CDR2 FQGNSA. V lost 5 bases and J lost 7, with 17 bases in between. The CDR3 sequence is 14 residues long. CDR3 loop: CASSQQGMRVGYTF. Written as DNA, the CDR3 is TGTGCCAGCAGCCAACAGGGAATGAGGGTTGGCTACACCTTC. Full variable domain (rest looked up from reference TRBV7-2 and TRBJ1-2): GAGVSQSPSNKVTEKGKDVELRCDPISGHTALYWYRQSLGQGLEFLIYFQGNSAPDKSGLPSDRFSAERTGGSVSTLTIQRTQQEDSAVYLCASSQQGMRVGYTFGSGTRLTVV.

The J gene is TRBJ2-7, the V gene TRBV7-2, with 8 bases matching TRBD2. Unmatched junction bases numbered 10, after V lost 5 bases and J lost 7 bases. The CDR3 length is 14 residues. The germline V gene encodes CDR1 SGHTA and CDR2 FQGNSA. The DNA of the CDR3 is TGTGCCAGCAGCCCCGGGACTAGTCCAGGGGAGCAGTACTTC. It specifies CASSPGTSPGEQYF. The full variable domain, completed using reference TRBV7-2 and TRBJ2-7, is GAGVSQSPSNKVTEKGKDVELRCDPISGHTALYWYRQSLGQGLEFLIYFQGNSAPDKSGLPSDRFSAERTGGSVSTLTIQRTQQEDSAVYLCASSPGTSPGEQYFGPGTRLTVT.

The chain carries TRBV9 and TRBJ2-1; 10 positions agree with TRBD2. Looked up from germline, CDR1 is SGDLS and CDR2 is YYNGEE. Unmatched junction bases numbered 15, after V lost 3 bases and J lost 9 bases. The CDR3 covers 17 residues. CDR3 nucleotides: TGTGCCAGCAGCGAAAGCGGGGGGGCCGGCTTGGGGCGTGAGCAGTTCTTC. It encodes CASSESGGAGLGREQFF.

CDR3 coding DNA: TGTGCCAGCAGTAGGACAGGGGAAGAACCCCAGCATTTT. Translation: CASSRTGEEPQHF. V is TRBV6-5 and J is TRBJ1-5; 9 positions match TRBD1. Germline CDR1 is MNHEY and CDR2 is SVGAGI. The CDR3 has 13 residues. The trim removed 5 bases at V and 10 bases at J, leaving 6 bases unmatched.

The chain links TRBV30 to TRBJ1-2, with D hard to call. Germline values: CDR1 GTSNPN, CDR2 SVGIG (reference sequence). The V and J ends lost 3 bases and 1 base respectively, with 9 bases between them. The CDR3 runs 13 residues. DNA for the CDR3: TGTGCCTGGAGCCCCAGTCTTAACTATGGCTACACCTTC. Amino acid sequence: CAWSPSLNYGYTF.

This chain joins TRBV6-2 or TRBV6-3 and TRBJ1-1, with 8 bases aligning to TRBD1. This CDR3 region has 15 residues. J was trimmed by 4 bases and V by 6 bases; bases with no gene match: 10. Germline V gene lookup returns CDR1 MNHEY and CDR2 SVGEGT. The CDR3 DNA reads TGTGCCAGCAGCCCCACCCGACAGGGGCCCACTGAAGCTTTCTTT. Protein product: CASSPTRQGPTEAFF.

The J gene is TRBJ2-5, the V gene TRBV3-1 (or the pseudogene TRBV3-2); no definite D call. Germline V gene data show CDR1 as LGHDT and CDR2 as YNNKEL (reference sequence). V was clipped by 3 bases and J by 4 bases, with 6 bases between them. The CDR3 extends over 12 amino acids. This CDR3 is CASSQMAETQYF. As DNA, the CDR3 is TGTGCCAGCAGCCAGATGGCAGAGACCCAGTACTTC.

This sequence joins TRBV28 and TRBJ1-2; 7 bases are a match to TRBD1. Germline V gene lookup returns CDR1 MDHEN and CDR2 SYDVKM. V lost 6 bases, J lost 4 bases, and 8 bases stayed unmatched. The CDR3 covers 14 residues. CDR3 bases: TGTGCCAGCAGGCCAGGGGGTGATATCTATGGCTACACCTTC. Its translation is CASRPGGDIYGYTF.

The chain joins TRBV19 to TRBJ2-7, with D tentatively TRBD1 (6 bases). This CDR3 has 13 amino acids. Per germline, CDR1 LNHDA and CDR2 SQIVND (reference sequence). The V gene lost 9 bases and the J gene lost 0 bases, with 12 bases spanning the gap. The CDR3 sequence is CASSTGSSYEQYF. CDR3 DNA sequence: TGTGCCAGCTCCACAGGGAGCTCCTACGAGCAGTACTTC. Full variable domain (missing parts from reference TRBV19 and TRBJ2-7): DGGITQSPKYLFRKEGQNVTLSCEQNLNHDAMYWYRQDPGQGLRLIYYSQIVNDFQKGDIAEGYSVSREKKESFPLTVTSAQKNPTAFYLCASSTGSSYEQYFGPGTRLTVT.

The rearrangement uses TRBV5-6 and TRBJ2-2; possible D gene TRBD2, 6 bases. The ends were cut back, 4 bases at V and 3 bases at J, with 13 bases in the middle. CDR1 and CDR2 from the germline V gene are SGHDT and YYEEEE. The CDR3 runs 15 residues. CDR3 DNA sequence: TGTGCCAGCAGCGTACGTAGGAGGGACACCGGGGAGCTGTTTTTT. It yields the protein CASSVRRRDTGELFF.

The rearrangement uses TRBV5-6 and TRBJ2-6; TRBD1 aligns across 10 bases. CDR3 length: 18 amino acids. CDR1 and CDR2 from the germline V gene are SGHDT and YYEEEE. V shed 6 bases, J shed 0 bases, and the junction held 9 bases outside the gene matches. This chain's CDR3 is CASTLGDRGISGANVLTF. The CDR3 nucleotides read TGTGCCAGCACGCTGGGGGACAGGGGAATCTCTGGGGCCAACGTCCTGACTTTC.